One and the same sample provided the 17 T cell receptor beta chains below, sequenced in a study of T cell responses to AZD1222 COVID-19 vaccine. Assay used: immunoSEQ multiplex PCR; TCRdb lists only in-frame clones, some missing. Here the sample spans roughly 150,000 clones, just over 90% being singletons. The sample was peripheral blood, taken 28 days after the second AZD1222 dose. The receptors were sampled from an adult who received the AZD1222 COVID-19 vaccine.

In nucleotides, the CDR3 is TGTGCCAGCAGGCAGGGGATGAAAGCGGACTATGGCTACACCTTC. It is translated as CASRQGMKADYGYTF. The rearrangement links TRBV6-6 to TRBJ1-2; maybe TRBD1 (6 bases). With 6 bases removed from V and 3 bases from J, the gap between germline ends came to 17 bases. Germline CDR1 MNHNY, CDR2 SVGAGI (reference sequence). This CDR3 comprises 15 residues.

The V and J genes are TRBV7-9 and TRBJ1-6; D call uncertain. Trimming pared 4 bases from V and 10 bases from J, leaving 11 bases between. Looked up from germline, CDR1 is SEHNR and CDR2 is FQNEAQ (reference sequence). The CDR3 spans 13 residues. The DNA of the CDR3 is TGTGCCAGCAGCTGGACCTCCGACTCACCCCTCCACTTT. This translates into CASSWTSDSPLHF.

V is TRBV5-1 and J is TRBJ2-3, with TRBD1 matching over 8 bases. Per the germline V gene, CDR1 is SGHRS and CDR2 is YFSETQ. This CDR3 is built from 13 residues. Trimming removed 4 bases from V and 3 bases from J; junction bases left unmatched: 1. Written as DNA, the CDR3 is TGCGCCAGCAGCACAGGGGGGACAGATACGCAGTATTTT. This sequence encodes CASSTGGTDTQYF.

This chain links TRBV5-5 with TRBJ2-1; maybe TRBD2 (6 bases). V gave up 3 bases and J gave up 6 bases, with 10 bases separating them. Germline assignment: CDR1 SGHKS and CDR2 YYEKEE (reference sequence). The CDR3 totals 13 residues. Here the CDR3 DNA reads TGTGCCAGCAGCTGGACTACCCTCAATGAGCAGTTCTTC. Translated, it gives CASSWTTLNEQFF.

The genes are TRBV7-9 and TRBJ1-5; D is undetermined. CDR1 SEHNR and CDR2 FQNEAQ come from the germline V gene (reference sequence). The CDR3 consists of 14 residues. V lost 6 bases, J lost 7 bases, and 16 bases lay in between. The CDR3 spells CASSSDQNGQPQHF. DNA for the CDR3: TGTGCCAGCAGTTCCGACCAGAATGGCCAGCCCCAGCATTTT. The variable domain in full, with the rest retrieved from reference TRBV7-9 and TRBJ1-5, is DTGVSQNPRHKITKRGQNVTFRCDPISEHNRLYWYRQTLGQGPEFLTYFQNEAQLEKSRLLSDRFSAERPKGSFSTLEIQRTEQGDSAMYLCASSSDQNGQPQHFGDGTRLSIL.

The chain couples TRBV20-1 to TRBJ1-1; D remains unclear. The CDR3 is 11 amino acids. Germline V gives CDR1 DFQATT, CDR2 SNEGSKA (reference sequence). V lost 0 bases and J lost 3, with 2 bases in between. CDR3 sequence: CSARDDTEAFF. As DNA, the CDR3 is TGCAGTGCTAGAGACGACACTGAAGCTTTCTTT.

This chain connects TRBV10-1 to TRBJ2-1; possible D gene TRBD2, 6 bases. This CDR3 comprises 17 residues. Germline V gene lookup returns CDR1 WNHNN and CDR2 SYGVQD (reference sequence). The germline V and J ends were trimmed by 0 bases and 0 bases, with 12 bases remaining between them. As DNA, the CDR3 is TGCGCCAGCAGTGAGTCGCGGGACCAGAGCTCCTACAATGAGCAGTTCTTC. Protein product: CASSESRDQSSYNEQFF.

The chain couples TRBV7-2 to TRBJ1-5; no reliable D call. The CDR3 spans 13 residues. From germline, CDR1 is SGHTA and CDR2 FQGNSA. The germline V and J ends were trimmed by 5 bases and 5 bases, with 10 bases remaining between them. The CDR3 bases are TGTGCCAGCAGCCTGGGTTTCCATCAGCCCCAGCATTTT. Translated: CASSLGFHQPQHF.

The chain couples TRBV7-3 to TRBJ1-2; 9 positions match TRBD1. Germline-derived CDR1 and CDR2 are SGHTA and FQGTGA. This CDR3 is built from 17 residues. J lost 3 bases, V lost 6 bases, and 14 bases had no gene match. The CDR3 loop reads CASRLLFGTGLYYGYTF. The CDR3 DNA reads TGTGCCAGCAGGCTCCTTTTTGGGACAGGGTTATACTATGGCTACACCTTC.

J is TRBJ1-3 and V is TRBV9; D remains unclear. The CDR3 runs 13 residues. Trimming stripped 3 bases from V and 2 bases from J, with 6 bases between. Germline V gene sequence: CDR1 SGDLS, CDR2 YYNGEE. The CDR3 spells CASSDGTGNTIYF. CDR3 nucleotide sequence: TGTGCCAGCAGCGACGGAACTGGAAACACCATATATTTT.

This clone came up a few times. The chain is built from TRBV6-5 and TRBJ2-1; D not certain. CDR3 length equals 14 residues. Trimming shortened V by 6 bases and J by 4 bases, and 13 bases separated the two germline ends. CDR1 and CDR2 from the germline V gene are MNHEY and SVGAGI. The CDR3 nucleotides read TGTGCCAGCAGCCCCTCGACCGCGTACAATGAGCAGTTCTTC. This encodes CASSPSTAYNEQFF.

This chain uses TRBV5-1 with TRBJ2-2; 8 nucleotides align to TRBD2. Germline CDR1 and CDR2: SGHRS and YFSETQ. The CDR3 extends over 19 amino acids. Trimming cost V 1 base and J 0 bases; bases outside gene matches: 11. The CDR3 sequence is CASSLYPGEAGANTGELFF. The CDR3 DNA reads TGCGCCAGCAGCTTGTATCCAGGTGAAGCGGGAGCGAACACCGGGGAGCTGTTTTTT.

This clone was seen a handful of times. The chain employs TRBV19 and TRBJ1-2; 7 bases line up with TRBD1. In germline, CDR1 is LNHDA, CDR2 SQIVND (reference sequence). The CDR3 has 14 amino acids. V trimming: 3 bases; J trimming: 4 bases; junction bases outside the gene matches: 5. The chain's CDR3 is CASSIWQGVYGYTF. The CDR3 bases are TGTGCCAGTAGTATTTGGCAGGGGGTCTATGGCTACACCTTC.

The chain joins TRBV9 to TRBJ2-1, with D maybe TRBD1 (6 bases). The germline V gene encodes CDR1 SGDLS and CDR2 YYNGEE. Trimming removed 4 bases from V and 5 bases from J, with 16 bases in between. The CDR3 totals 15 residues. Here the CDR3 DNA reads TGTGCCAGCAGCCCTTGGGGGCAGCCTAACAATGAGCAGTTCTTC. It specifies CASSPWGQPNNEQFF.

The chain employs TRBV3-1 (or the pseudogene TRBV3-2) and TRBJ2-1; TRBD1 aligns across 9 bases. Germline values: CDR1 LGHDT, CDR2 YNNKEL (reference sequence). The CDR3 extends over 16 amino acids. Trimming removed 4 bases from V and 8 bases from J; junction bases left unmatched: 12. As DNA, the CDR3 is TGTGCCAGCAGCCGAACAGACAGGGGGAATAAGGATGAGCAGTTCTTC. It is translated as CASSRTDRGNKDEQFF.

This clone has just one count. The V gene is TRBV25-1, the J gene TRBJ2-3; TRBD2 is a possible D gene (5 bases). The CDR3 contains 15 residues. CDR1 MGHDK and CDR2 SYGVNS come from the germline V gene. Trimming took off 2 bases at V and 2 bases at J, with 11 bases between the two ends. DNA of the CDR3: TGTGCCAGCAGTGAAACCGCCGGGGTCACAGATACGCAGTATTTT. This codes for CASSETAGVTDTQYF.

J is TRBJ2-7 and V is TRBV3-1 (or the pseudogene TRBV3-2); D may be TRBD2 (5 bases). The CDR3 consists of 14 residues. Deletions cut 4 bases from V and 2 bases from J, with 12 bases between. CDR1 and CDR2 (germline): LGHDT, YNNKEL (reference sequence). The CDR3 DNA sequence: TGTGCCAGCAGCCTCCTTTCCGGGGCCTACGAGCAGTACTTC. It yields the protein CASSLLSGAYEQYF.